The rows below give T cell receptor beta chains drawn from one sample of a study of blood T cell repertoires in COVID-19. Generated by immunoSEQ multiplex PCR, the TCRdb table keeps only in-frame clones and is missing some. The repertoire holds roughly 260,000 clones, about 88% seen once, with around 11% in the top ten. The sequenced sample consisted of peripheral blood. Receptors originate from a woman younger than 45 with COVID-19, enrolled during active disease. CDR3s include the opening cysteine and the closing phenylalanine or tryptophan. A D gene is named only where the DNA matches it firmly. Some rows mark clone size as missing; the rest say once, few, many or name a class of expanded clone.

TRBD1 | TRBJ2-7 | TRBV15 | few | CATSTGQGYEQYF | TGTGCCACCAGCACCGGACAGGGCTACGAGCAGTACTTC
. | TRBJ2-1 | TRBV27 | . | CASSLEKTREQFF | TGTGCCAGCAGCCTGGAGAAAACGCGGGAGCAGTTCTTC
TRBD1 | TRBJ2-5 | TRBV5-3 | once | CARRTDRARETQYF | TGTGCCAGAAGAACGGACAGGGCCCGAGAGACCCAGTACTTC
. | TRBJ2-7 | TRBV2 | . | CASGESDFSYEQYF | TGTGCCAGCGGGGAGAGCGACTTCTCCTACGAGCAGTACTTC
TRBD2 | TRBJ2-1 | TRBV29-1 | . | CSVEGSGRGTYNEQFF | TGCAGCGTTGAAGGTAGCGGGAGAGGGACCTACAATGAGCAGTTCTTC
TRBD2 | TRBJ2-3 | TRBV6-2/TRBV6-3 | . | CASSYSLAGPNTDTQYF | TGTGCCAGCAGTTACTCGCTAGCGGGACCCAACACAGATACGCAGTATTTT
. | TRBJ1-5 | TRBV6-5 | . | CASSSSEHQPQHF | TGTGCCAGCAGTTCCAGTGAACATCAGCCCCAGCATTTT
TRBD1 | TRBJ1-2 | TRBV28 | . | CASSPGGAYYGYTF | TGTGCCAGCAGCCCAGGGGGCGCCTACTATGGCTACACCTTC
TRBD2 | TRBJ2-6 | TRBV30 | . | CAWSVGTTSGANVLTF | TGTGCCTGGAGTGTCGGGACTACATCTGGGGCCAACGTCCTGACTTTC
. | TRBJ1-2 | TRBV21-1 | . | CASSKDKGLGAHTF | TGTGCCAGCAGCAAAGATAAGGGATTGGGGGCCCACACCTTC
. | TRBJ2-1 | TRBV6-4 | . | CASSETGNNEQFF | TGTGCCAGCAGTGAAACAGGGAACAATGAGCAGTTCTTC
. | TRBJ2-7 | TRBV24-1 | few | CATSEAGSSYEQYF | TGTGCCACCAGTGAGGCTGGGAGCTCCTACGAGCAGTACTTC
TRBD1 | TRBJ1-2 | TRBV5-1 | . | CASSTGTGGNGYTF | TGCGCCAGCAGCACCGGGACAGGGGGCAATGGCTACACCTTC
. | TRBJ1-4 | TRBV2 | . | CASSDVGNEKLFF | TGTGCCAGCAGTGATGTTGGCAATGAAAAACTGTTTTTT
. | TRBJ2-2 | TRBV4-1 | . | CASSLGGAAGELFF | TGCGCCAGCAGCCTAGGGGGGGCCGCCGGGGAGCTGTTTTTT
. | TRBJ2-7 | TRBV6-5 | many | CASTQRQGGSYEQYF | TGTGCCAGCACCCAGAGGCAGGGAGGTTCCTACGAGCAGTACTTC
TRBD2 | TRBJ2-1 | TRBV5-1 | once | CASSLTVTSGSTYNEQFF | TGCGCCAGCAGCTTGACCGTTACTAGCGGGAGTACCTACAATGAGCAGTTCTTC
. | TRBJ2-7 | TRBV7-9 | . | CASSLAQTGEQYF | TGTGCCAGCAGCTTAGCGCAAACCGGCGAGCAGTACTTC
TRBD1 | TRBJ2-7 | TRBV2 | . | CASGRDRAYEQYF | TGTGCCAGCGGCCGGGACAGGGCCTACGAGCAGTACTTC
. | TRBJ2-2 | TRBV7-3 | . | CASSLVRESTGELFF | TGTGCCAGCAGCTTAGTACGGGAAAGCACCGGGGAGCTGTTTTTT
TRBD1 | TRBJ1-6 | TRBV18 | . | CASSPSVQGVSPLHF | TGTGCCAGCTCACCATCCGTACAGGGGGTTTCACCCCTCCACTTT
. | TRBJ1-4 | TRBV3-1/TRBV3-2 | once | CASSLGGATSNEKLFF | TGTGCCAGCAGCCTCGGAGGGGCGACATCTAATGAAAAACTGTTTTTT
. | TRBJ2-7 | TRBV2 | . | CASIGGTSYEQYF | TGTGCCAGCATCGGCGGGACCTCCTACGAGCAGTACTTC
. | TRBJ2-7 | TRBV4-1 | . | CASSSRLEYEQYF | TGCGCCAGCAGCTCCCGACTAGAATACGAGCAGTACTTC
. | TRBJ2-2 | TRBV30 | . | CAWSVGTTGSGELFF | TGTGCCTGGAGTGTAGGAACGACAGGCTCCGGGGAGCTGTTTTTT
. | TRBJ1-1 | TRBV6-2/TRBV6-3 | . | CASSADRNTEAFF | TGTGCCAGCAGTGCGGACAGAAACACTGAAGCTTTCTTT
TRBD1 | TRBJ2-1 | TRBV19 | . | CASASGGNHNEQFF | TGTGCCAGTGCCTCAGGGGGTAACCACAATGAGCAGTTCTTC
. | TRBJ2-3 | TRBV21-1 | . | CASSKGGLGGTDTQYF | TGTGCCAGCAGCAAAGGAGGACTTGGGGGCACAGATACGCAGTATTTT
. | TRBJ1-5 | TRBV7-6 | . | CASSYSRGQPQHF | TGTGCCAGCAGCTACAGCAGGGGTCAGCCCCAGCATTTT
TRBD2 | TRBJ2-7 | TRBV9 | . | CASSGTSAITGEQYF | TGTGCCAGCAGCGGGACTAGCGCCATCACGGGCGAGCAGTACTTC
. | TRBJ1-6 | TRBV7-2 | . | CASSSAPGGGYSPLHF | TGTGCCAGCAGCTCCGCCCCCGGCGGGGGCTATTCACCCCTCCACTTT
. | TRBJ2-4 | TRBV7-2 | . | CASSLPWEGVAKNIQYF | TGTGCCAGCAGCTTACCGTGGGAGGGGGTAGCCAAAAACATTCAGTACTTC
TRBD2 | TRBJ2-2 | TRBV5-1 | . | CASSFSLAGGYDGELFF | TGCGCCAGCAGCTTCAGCCTAGCGGGAGGGTACGACGGGGAGCTGTTTTTT
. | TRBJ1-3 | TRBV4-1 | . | CASSPQPSESGNTIYF | TGCGCCAGCAGCCCCCAGCCCTCGGAGTCTGGAAACACCATATATTTT
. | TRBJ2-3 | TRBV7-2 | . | CASSPNTDTQYF | TGTGCCAGCAGCCCAAACACAGATACGCAGTATTTT
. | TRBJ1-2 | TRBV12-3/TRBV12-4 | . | CASSFPGGGYTF | TGTGCCAGCAGTTTTCCGGGGGGCGGCTACACCTTC
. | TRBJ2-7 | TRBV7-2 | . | CASTSRSSSYEQYF | TGTGCCAGCACCTCACGGAGCAGCTCCTACGAGCAGTACTTC
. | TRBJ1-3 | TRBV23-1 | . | CASIPGKRSGNTIYF | TGCGCCAGCATCCCGGGGAAGAGGAGTGGAAACACCATATATTTT
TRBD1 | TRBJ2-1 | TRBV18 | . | CASPTGVGNEQFF | TGTGCCAGCCCTACAGGGGTGGGCAATGAGCAGTTCTTC
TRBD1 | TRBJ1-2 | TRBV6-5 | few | CASTAQTGGGYTF | TGTGCCAGCACAGCTCAGACAGGGGGGGGCTACACCTTC
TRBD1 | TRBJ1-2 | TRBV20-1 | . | CSASYGTAYGYTF | TGCAGTGCTAGTTACGGGACAGCTTATGGCTACACCTTC
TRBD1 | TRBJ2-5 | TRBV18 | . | CASSPNHGQGQTQYF | TGTGCCAGCTCACCCAACCATGGACAGGGACAGACCCAGTACTTC
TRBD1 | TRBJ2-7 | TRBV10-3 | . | CAISKTGYEQYF | TGTGCCATCAGCAAGACAGGGTACGAGCAGTACTTC
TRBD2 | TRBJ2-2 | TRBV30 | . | CAFPTSGRTGELFF | TGTGCCTTCCCGACTAGCGGGAGAACCGGGGAGCTGTTTTTT
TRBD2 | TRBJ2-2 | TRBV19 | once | CASSIGVAGDTGELFF | TGTGCCAGTAGTATTGGAGTAGCGGGAGACACCGGGGAGCTGTTTTTT
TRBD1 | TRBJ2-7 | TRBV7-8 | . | CASSLGQGFSYEQYF | TGTGCCAGCAGCTTAGGACAGGGGTTCTCCTACGAGCAGTACTTC
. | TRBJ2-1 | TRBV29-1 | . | CSVDRGWDNEQFF | TGCAGCGTTGACAGGGGTTGGGACAATGAGCAGTTCTTC
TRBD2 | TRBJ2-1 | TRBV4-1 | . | CASSFGRAGGNEQFF | TGCGCCAGCAGTTTCGGAAGAGCGGGAGGCAATGAGCAGTTCTTC
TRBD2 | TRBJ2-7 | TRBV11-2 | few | CASSLRLAGPYEQYF | TGTGCCAGCAGCTTACGGCTAGCGGGACCCTACGAGCAGTACTTC
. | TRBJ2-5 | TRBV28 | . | CASSLRELRETQYF | TGTGCCAGCAGTTTGCGGGAACTAAGAGAGACCCAGTACTTC
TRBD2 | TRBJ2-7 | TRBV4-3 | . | CASSLGLAGGSYEQYF | TGCGCCAGCAGCCTAGGACTAGCGGGAGGGTCCTACGAGCAGTACTTC
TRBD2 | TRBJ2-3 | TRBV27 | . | CASRKFLAGGSTDTQYF | TGTGCCAGCAGAAAATTTCTAGCGGGAGGTAGCACAGATACGCAGTATTTT
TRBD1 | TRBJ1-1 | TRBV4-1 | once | CASSLQGDGNTEAFF | TGCGCCAGCAGCCTCCAGGGGGACGGGAACACTGAAGCTTTCTTT